This TCR beta chain was captured in a study of shared T cell receptors in the human thymus (TCRdb year 2021). Broadly, across the study: The study examined how the human thymus generates shared, self-reactive T-cell receptor alpha chains.

This clone was counted a single time. It has no known antigen specificity. Base-call qualities are not available, and no considerably larger clone is one nucleotide away. CDR1 and CDR2, looked up from the germline V gene (reference sequence), are LNHDA and SQIVND. Trimming takes 11 bases off V and 1 base off J; junction bases not matched to a gene: 5. Its CDR3 holds 13 amino acids, cysteine through phenylalanine. Here the CDR3 DNA is all that survives: 39 bases in frame from base 1. Library construction relied on the immunoSEQ multiplex PCR assay. This immuneACCESS table, as held by TCRdb, lists in-frame sequences with V and J called but not all clones. Of the missing ones, under half trace to an unresolved V gene in checked studies; the others have no known cause. The sample table holds some 640,000 clones, of which around 87% were seen once. Jointly, the top ten make up 0.009% to 0.0095% of the sample.

These data also formed part of another study, on human thymus T cells. The other study reports the following: The donors were immunologically healthy infants in Finland who had open corrective cardiac surgery for congenital heart defects. Thymus tissue was obtained as surgical resects removed during corrective cardiac surgery. Biased V and J gene segment usage appeared to be present in both thymic and peripheral blood repertoires. The related research reported highly overlapping thymic TCR repertoires among unrelated individuals. The study described the TCR alpha and beta repertoires in eight or nine infant thymus samples and a few matching peripheral blood samples. Donor ages ranged from roughly 7 to 244 days, and the cohort comprised roughly six male and a couple of female infants. Thymocytes were freed from the tissue by mechanical means and kept at -70 degrees C as pellets of roughly 9-30 million cells. A QIAsymphony instrument was used to extract genomic DNA from the frozen cell pellets. Using the immunoSEQ multiplex PCR assay, the TCRB and TCRAD loci were amplified from a standardized quantity of quality-controlled genomic DNA. The amplicons covered the V(D)J region and were long enough to include the CDR3 and to identify the V and J genes. The amplicons were sequenced on an Illumina platform via the commercial immunoSEQ service. Primer bias and sequencing errors were corrected as previously described, and TCRAD and TCRB were defined on the basis of the IMGT database. The repertoires were analysed using immunoSEQ Analyzer 3.0 and VDJTools for basic statistics, V/J segment usage, diversity estimates, rarefaction and pairwise overlap. Chao1, ChaoE, Efron-Thisted, Shannon and inverse Simpson indices were used to estimate diversity, which was also estimated on datasets down-sampled to the smallest sample. Repertoire overlap used strict matching of CDR3 nucleotide sequence, V gene and J gene, with Jaccard-based multidimensional scaling clustering. Thymus samples yielded on average roughly 840,000 unique TCRB clonotypes, compared with 75,000 to 85,000 from blood samples.

The chain joins TRBV19 to TRBJ2-4; TRBD2 agrees with 7 junctional bases. This sequence was found in a boy under two years old with a congenital heart defect. Donor details come from another sample of the same person, matched by shared clones. The material sequenced was thymocytes. The CDR3 reads CAARGEAKNIQYF. The DNA is TGTGCCGCCCGGGGGGAGGCCAAAAACATTCAGTACTTC.